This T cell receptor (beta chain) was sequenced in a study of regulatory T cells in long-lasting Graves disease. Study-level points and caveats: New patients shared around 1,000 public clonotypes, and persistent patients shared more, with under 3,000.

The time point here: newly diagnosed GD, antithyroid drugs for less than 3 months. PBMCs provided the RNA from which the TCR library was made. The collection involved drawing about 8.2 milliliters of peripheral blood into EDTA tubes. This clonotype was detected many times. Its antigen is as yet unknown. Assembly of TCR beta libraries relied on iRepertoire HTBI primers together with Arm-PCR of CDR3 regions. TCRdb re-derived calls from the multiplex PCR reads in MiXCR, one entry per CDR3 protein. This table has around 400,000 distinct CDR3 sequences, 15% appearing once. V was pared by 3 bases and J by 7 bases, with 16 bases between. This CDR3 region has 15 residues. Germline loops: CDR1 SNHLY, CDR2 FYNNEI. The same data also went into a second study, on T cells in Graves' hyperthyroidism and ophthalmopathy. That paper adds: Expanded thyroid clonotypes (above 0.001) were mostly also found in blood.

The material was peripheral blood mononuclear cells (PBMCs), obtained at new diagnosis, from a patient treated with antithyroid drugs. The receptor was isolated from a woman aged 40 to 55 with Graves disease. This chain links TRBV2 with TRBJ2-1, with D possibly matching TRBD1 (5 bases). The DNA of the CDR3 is TGTGCCAGCAGTGATAGGGGCGGAAGATGGAATGAGCAGTTCTTC. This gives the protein CASSDRGGRWNEQFF.